Following are 31 T cell receptor beta chains from one sample sequenced in a study of T-cell reconstitution after alpha-beta-depleted transplantation in children. Unique molecular identifiers were incorporated into the prepared TCRbeta library. TCRdb used MiXCR to reprocess the PCR reads, holding one entry per CDR3 protein. The repertoire holds 7,000 to 9,500 distinct CDR3 sequences, with about 32% as singletons. The specimen was peripheral blood, collected 60 days after TCRalphabeta/CD19-depleted stem cell transplant. Receptor source: a boy in the first two years of life who had a stem cell transplant for SCID, so the T cells may come from the graft donor.

This chain connects TRBV5-1 to TRBJ2-1; 7 bases line up with TRBD2. The germline V gene has CDR1 SGHRS and CDR2 YFSETQ. After removal of 0 bases from V and 7 bases from J, the junction contained 4 bases not matched to a gene. The CDR3 has 14 residues. CDR3 nucleotides: TGCGCCAGCAGCTTGGGGGAGGGAGGAAATGAGCAGTTCTTC. This encodes CASSLGEGGNEQFF.

This clonotype is medium-sized. The rearrangement links TRBV27 to TRBJ2-7; a weak D match, TRBD2 (7 bases). V was clipped by 1 base and J by 2 bases, with 15 bases between them. The germline V gene encodes CDR1 MNHEY and CDR2 SMNVEV (reference sequence). There are 16 residues in the CDR3. Here the CDR3 reads CASSLWRGQVPYEQYF. In DNA, the CDR3 is TGTGCCAGCAGTTTATGGCGGGGGCAAGTTCCCTACGAGCAGTACTTC.

In this sample, this clonotype is medium-sized. The chain is built from TRBV5-1 and TRBJ1-1; 7 bases align to TRBD1. Germline trimming cut 10 bases from V and 7 bases from J; bases unmatched to any gene: 19. This CDR3 is built from 15 residues. The germline V gene has CDR1 SGHRS and CDR2 YFSETQ. The CDR3 loop reads CAARAQGVKHGEAFF. The CDR3 region has the DNA TGCGCCGCAAGGGCCCAGGGGGTAAAACATGGTGAAGCTTTCTTT.

By proportion, this clonotype is medium-sized. V gene TRBV5-1 combines with J gene TRBJ2-2, with 14 nucleotides matching TRBD2. CDR1 and CDR2 from the germline V gene are SGHRS and YFSETQ. The length of the CDR3 is 17 residues. Trimming removed 5 bases from V and 0 bases from J; junction bases left unmatched: 3. In DNA, the CDR3 is TGCGCCAGCAGACGGACTAGCGGGGGGACGAACACCGGGGAGCTGTTTTTT. Translated, it gives CASRRTSGGTNTGELFF.

This clonotype is labeled as medium-sized. The chain is built from TRBV7-9 and TRBJ2-7; D call uncertain. This CDR3 is 11 amino acids long. V dropped 4 bases and J dropped 4 bases, with 5 bases sitting between them. Germline V CDR1 and CDR2: SEHNR, FQNEAQ (reference sequence). CDR3 in amino acids: CASSSRYEQYF. In nucleotides, the CDR3 is TGTGCCAGCAGCTCAAGGTACGAGCAGTACTTC.

The chain couples TRBV5-1 to TRBJ1-2; 10 nucleotides match TRBD1. CDR3 length: 15 residues. The germline V gene encodes CDR1 SGHRS and CDR2 YFSETQ. V shed 4 bases and J 7 bases; nucleotides not matched to a gene: 10. CDR3 sequence (DNA): TGCGCCAGCAGCACCGAGACAGGGGGCGTAGCTGGCTACACCTTC. It yields the protein CASSTETGGVAGYTF.

By frequency in the sample, this clonotype is medium-sized. V usage is TRBV5-1 and J usage is TRBJ2-1, with 10 positions matching TRBD1. Germline V gene lookup returns CDR1 SGHRS and CDR2 YFSETQ. The CDR3 loop spans 16 amino acids. V lost 3 bases to trimming and J lost 3 bases; unmatched junction nucleotides: 6. CDR3 amino acids: CASSSGTGENYNEQFF. The CDR3 region has the DNA TGCGCCAGCAGCTCCGGGACAGGGGAAAACTACAATGAGCAGTTCTTC.

Within the sample, this clonotype is medium-sized. The gene calls are TRBV6-5 and TRBJ1-2; D ambiguous. Germline V CDR1 and CDR2: MNHEY, SVGAGI. CDR3 length: 17 amino acids. The ends were cut back, 2 bases at V and 2 bases at J, with 18 bases in the middle. This chain's CDR3 is CASSYIGEKTKNYGYTF. CDR3 nucleotides: TGTGCCAGCAGTTACATAGGTGAGAAGACAAAGAACTATGGCTACACCTTC.

The chain uses TRBV12-3 or TRBV12-4 and TRBJ2-5; 7 bases line up with TRBD2. This CDR3 spans 15 amino acids. The V and J ends lost 5 bases and 5 bases, in that order; junction bases with no gene match: 11. As DNA, the CDR3 is TGTGCCAGCAGTCGTTCGGCTAGCGGTCAGGAGACCCAGTACTTC. Encoded protein: CASSRSASGQETQYF.

The sample holds a few counts of this clonotype. The rearrangement links TRBV15 to TRBJ2-1; D ambiguous. Germline CDR1 reads LNHNV; CDR2 reads YYDKDF (reference sequence). This CDR3 is built from 12 residues. Trimming took 8 bases from V and 9 from J, leaving 14 bases between them. The chain's CDR3 is CATGSRGREQFF. The CDR3 nucleotides are TGTGCCACCGGTTCACGAGGTCGTGAGCAGTTCTTC. Based on the CDR3 plus reference TRBV15 and TRBJ2-1, the full variable domain is DAMVIQNPRYQVTQFGKPVTLSCSQTLNHNVMYWYQQKSSQAPKLLFHYYDKDFNNEADTPDNFQSRRPNTSFCFLDIRSPGLGDTAMYLCATGSRGREQFFGPGTRLTVL.

V usage is TRBV10-3 and J usage is TRBJ2-1; the D is unclear. Germline CDR1 reads ENHRY; CDR2 reads SYGVKD. CDR3 size: 12 residues. The V and J ends lost 0 bases and 10 bases respectively, with 7 bases between them. CDR3 nucleotide sequence: TGTGCCATCAGTGAGTCCGTCCGGGAGCAGTTCTTC. Translating gives CAISESVREQFF.

The J gene is TRBJ2-1, the V gene TRBV12-3 or TRBV12-4, with D perhaps matching TRBD1 (5 bases). There are 15 residues in the CDR3. V lost 6 bases to trimming and J lost 1 base, with 13 bases between them. The CDR3 DNA reads as TGTGCCAGCAGCCGTCAGGGTAGGTCCTACAATGAGCAGTTCTTC. Its translation is CASSRQGRSYNEQFF.

This clonotype was counted at least ten times. The CDR3 sequence is CASQRGGTNTGELFF. The CDR3 DNA reads TGTGCCAGCCAGAGAGGGGGCACGAACACCGGGGAGCTGTTTTTT. This sequence joins TRBV2 and TRBJ2-2, with 7 nucleotides matching TRBD1. Germline-derived CDR1 and CDR2 are SNHLY and FYNNEI. This CDR3 comprises 15 residues. V lost 8 bases, J lost 0 bases, and 6 bases stayed unmatched.

By its share, this clonotype is medium-sized. The rearrangement links TRBV11-3 to TRBJ1-6; possibly TRBD1 for D (5 bases). V was pared by 5 bases and J by 5 bases, with 10 bases between. The CDR3 loop spans 14 amino acids. From germline, CDR1 is SGHNT and CDR2 YENEEA. For the CDR3, the DNA is TGTGCCAGCAGCCTCGGGGGTAATAATTCACCCCTCCACTTT. Translation: CASSLGGNNSPLHF.

This rearrangement joins TRBV20-1 to TRBJ2-3, with no clear D. The germline V and J ends were trimmed by 5 bases and 1 base, with 19 bases remaining between them. The CDR3 consists of 16 residues. The germline CDR1 and CDR2 sequences are DFQATT and SNEGSKA (reference sequence). The CDR3 sequence is CSAHHDWTDRTDTQYF. Written as DNA, the CDR3 is TGCAGTGCTCACCACGACTGGACGGACCGCACAGATACGCAGTATTTT.

This clonotype was detected only a few times. This rearrangement joins TRBV5-5 to TRBJ2-7; D remains unclear. CDR3 size: 13 residues. Germline CDR1 SGHKS, CDR2 YYEKEE (reference sequence). The ends were cut back, 7 bases at V and 1 base at J, with 12 bases in the middle. CDR3 region: CASQAAGSYEQYF. The CDR3 DNA is TGTGCCAGCCAGGCGGCAGGTTCCTACGAGCAGTACTTC.

This clonotype appeared a few times. The chain recombines TRBV19 with TRBJ1-2, with D perhaps matching TRBD1 (6 bases). Germline V CDR1 and CDR2: LNHDA, SQIVND (reference sequence). The CDR3 is 15 amino acids. V lost 5 bases to trimming and J lost 3 bases, with 16 bases between them. CDR3 DNA: TGTGCCAGTAGTCCTGGACAGAAGCTCTACTATGGCTACACCTTC. Residues: CASSPGQKLYYGYTF.

This clonotype is labeled as medium-sized. The rearrangement uses TRBV4-1 and TRBJ1-1; no definite D call. V was trimmed by 3 bases and J by 3 bases, leaving 14 bases between them. The germline CDR1 and CDR2 sequences are MGHRA and YSYEKL. This CDR3 contains 15 residues. The CDR3 region has the DNA TGCGCCAGCAGCCATCGGGGTGTGTCGGACACTGAAGCTTTCTTT. Translated, it gives CASSHRGVSDTEAFF.

The V call is TRBV3-1, the J call TRBJ2-7, with 11 bases that match TRBD1. CDR3 length equals 17 residues. Germline CDR1 LGHDT, CDR2 YNNKEL (reference sequence). The J segment lost 3 bases and the V segment lost 1 base, leaving 8 bases of the junction unmatched. This CDR3 reads CASSQVPGTGGNYEQYF. CDR3 DNA sequence: TGTGCCAGCAGCCAAGTCCCCGGGACAGGGGGTAACTACGAGCAGTACTTC.

This clonotype is medium-sized within its sample. The genes are TRBV10-3 and TRBJ1-5, with a possible D match to TRBD1 (6 bases). Trimming stripped 0 bases from V and 4 bases from J, with 13 bases between. Per germline, CDR1 ENHRY and CDR2 SYGVKD. The CDR3 has 16 amino acids. DNA of the CDR3: TGTGCCATCAGTGAGTCGATAGGGGGGAGGAATCAGCCCCAGCATTTT. It yields the protein CAISESIGGRNQPQHF.

This clonotype appeared many times. The rearrangement uses TRBV5-6 and TRBJ1-1; 10 nucleotides agree with TRBD1. The V gene end was trimmed by 4 bases and the J gene end by 2 bases; junction bases not matched to a gene: 8. The CDR3 contains 16 residues. The V gene's germline CDR1 is SGHDT and CDR2 YYEEEE. For the CDR3, the DNA is TGTGCCAGCAGCCTCGACAGGGGGCGCGGAAACACTGAAGCTTTCTTT. This codes for CASSLDRGRGNTEAFF.

This sequence joins TRBV10-3 and TRBJ2-5; 8 positions match TRBD2. The CDR3 has 16 amino acids. V trimming: 0 bases; J trimming: 8 bases; junction bases outside the gene matches: 11. In germline, CDR1 is ENHRY, CDR2 SYGVKD. The CDR3 DNA reads TGTGCCATCAGTGAGTCTAGCGGGACCTTACAGGATACCCAGTACTTC. It is translated as CAISESSGTLQDTQYF.

The chain recombines TRBV7-9 with TRBJ2-3; possible D gene TRBD2, 5 bases. The germline CDR1 and CDR2 sequences are SEHNR and FQNEAQ (reference sequence). CDR3 length: 14 amino acids. V was pared by 3 bases and J by 8 bases, with 15 bases between. The CDR3 sequence is CASSFNKVAGTQYF. The CDR3 bases are TGTGCCAGCAGCTTCAACAAGGTCGCGGGTACGCAGTATTTT.

In DNA form, the CDR3 reads TGTGCCAGCAGCTTAAGGAGGACAGGGCATGGCGAGCAGTACTTC. This gives the protein CASSLRRTGHGEQYF. The chain has TRBV11-3 and TRBJ2-7; 8 bases map to TRBD1. V lost 2 bases to trimming and J lost 6 bases; unmatched junction nucleotides: 9. CDR1 and CDR2 (germline): SGHNT, YENEEA. The CDR3 is 15 amino acids.

The J gene is TRBJ2-7, the V gene TRBV20-1; D is unclear. The germline V and J ends were trimmed by 1 base and 4 bases, with 17 bases remaining between them. Germline CDR1 is DFQATT and CDR2 is SNEGSKA (reference sequence). The CDR3 is made up of 15 amino acids. DNA of the CDR3: TGCAGTGCTAGAGCGGCAGGTTCTCCTACGTACGAGCAGTACTTC. Translation gives CSARAAGSPTYEQYF.

This clonotype is termed medium-sized (0.01 to 0.1%). V is TRBV5-5 and J is TRBJ2-7; D possibly uses TRBD1 or TRBD2 (5 bases each). The germline V gene has CDR1 SGHKS and CDR2 YYEKEE (reference sequence). V lost 0 bases, J lost 4 bases, and 23 bases lay in between. There are 18 residues in the CDR3. CDR3 sequence: CASSLEDSGTLFLYEQYF. Written as DNA, the CDR3 is TGTGCCAGCAGCTTGGAGGATTCAGGGACCCTATTTTTGTACGAGCAGTACTTC. The whole variable domain, filled in from reference TRBV5-5 and TRBJ2-7, reads DAGVTQSPTHLIKTRGQQVTLRCSPISGHKSVSWYQQVLGQGPQFIFQYYEKEERGRGNFPDRFSARQFPNYSSELNVNALLLGDSALYLCASSLEDSGTLFLYEQYFGPGTRLTVT.

The V gene is TRBV12-3 or TRBV12-4, the J gene TRBJ2-3; a weak D match, TRBD2 (6 bases). The CDR3 runs to 14 residues. V dropped 0 bases and J dropped 3 bases, with 7 bases sitting between them. The CDR3 spells CASSLAGGTDTQYF. In DNA form, the CDR3 reads TGTGCCAGCAGTTTAGCGGGAGGAACAGATACGCAGTATTTT.

CDR3 region: CASSKTASSYNEQFF. CDR3 DNA: TGTGCCAGCAGTAAGACAGCTAGCTCCTACAATGAGCAGTTCTTC. This chain uses TRBV6-1 with TRBJ2-1, with D perhaps matching TRBD1 (5 bases). CDR3 length: 15 amino acids. Germline CDR1 and CDR2: MNHNS and SASEGT. The V and J ends lost 5 bases and 0 bases respectively, with 11 bases between them.

By its share, this clonotype is medium-sized. The rearrangement uses TRBV5-1 and TRBJ2-3, with D hard to call. V shed 4 bases and J shed 2 bases, with 2 bases lying between them. CDR1 SGHRS and CDR2 YFSETQ come from the germline V gene. The CDR3 length is 11 residues. In nucleotides, the CDR3 is TGCGCCAGCAGCCTCACAGATACGCAGTATTTT. Its protein is CASSLTDTQYF.

This clonotype occurred many times. V is TRBV25-1 and J is TRBJ2-5; no definite D call. The V end lost 5 bases, the J end lost 0 bases, and 13 bases lay between the germline ends. The germline gives CDR1 MGHDK, CDR2 SYGVNS. The CDR3 contains 15 residues. The CDR3 region has the DNA TGTGCCAGCAGTTGGGTGACCGCGTACCAAGAGACCCAGTACTTC. It translates to CASSWVTAYQETQYF.

This clonotype is termed large (0.1 to 1%). J is TRBJ1-5 and V is TRBV12-3 or TRBV12-4; D not certain. CDR3 size: 12 residues. V lost 2 bases to trimming and J lost 11 bases, with 10 bases between them. The CDR3 loop is CASSLRMWAQHF. CDR3 DNA: TGTGCCAGCAGTTTAAGAATGTGGGCCCAGCATTTT.